This TCR beta chain emerged from a study of cytomegalovirus exposure and HLA in healthy donors. Overall study results and limits: Cytomegalovirus association was assigned to 170 or so TCR beta chains. As was reported, the classifier diagnosed cytomegalovirus status with high specificity and sensitivity.

Profiled with immunoSEQ multiplex PCR; TCRdb holds only in-frame clones, not every one. The sample shows fewer than 140,000 clones, about nine tenths of them seen only once. CDR3 size: 17 residues. Germline CDR1 reads MGHRA; CDR2 reads YSYEKL. Trimming cost V 0 bases and J 2 bases; bases outside gene matches: 5. A single count supports this clone. Its target is unknown. The rearrangement joins TRBV4-1 to TRBJ2-1, with TRBD2 matching 9 bases. This TCR derives from a woman between 18 and 30 years old in good health and CMV-seropositive. Sample: PBMCs. Here the CDR3 reads CASSQDPAGGTYNEQFF. In nucleotides, the CDR3 is TGCGCCAGCAGCCAAGATCCAGCGGGGGGAACCTACAATGAGCAGTTCTTC.